The 12 T cell receptor beta chains below come from one sample, sequenced in a study of molecular identifiers for immune sequencing clone quantification. Each CDR3 protein gets one entry after TCRdb re-called the PCR reads with MiXCR. The repertoire holds under 600,000 distinct CDR3 sequences, with about a fifth as singletons. Sequences were obtained from naive CD8+ T cells from blood, with Jurkat cell RNA spiked in. As to subset: FACS-sorted CD8+CD4-CCR7+CD45RA+ naive T cells. These receptor sequences come from a human donor in good health. Some libraries in this study had Jurkat cell RNA spiked in.

This clonotype was picked up a small number of times. The genes are TRBV6-2 or TRBV6-3 and TRBJ2-7; D assignment may be TRBD1 or TRBD2 (5 bases each). Germline V gene lookup returns CDR1 MNHEY and CDR2 SVGEGT. V was trimmed by 6 bases and J by 0 bases, leaving 15 bases between them. The CDR3 consists of 15 residues. The CDR3 DNA reads as TGTGCCAGCAGACAACAGGCGGGTAGCTCCTACGAGCAGTACTTC. This gives the protein CASRQQAGSSYEQYF.

In the case of this clonotype: This may stem from a read error, because a much larger clone lies one nucleotide away. This chain links TRBV20-1 with TRBJ2-7; 8 bases line up with TRBD1. The CDR3 runs 15 residues. The germline CDR1 and CDR2 sequences are DFQATT and SNEGSKA (reference sequence). The CDR3 spells CSTRARDRTFYEQYF. The CDR3 region has the DNA TGCAGTACTAGGGCCCGGGACAGGACCTTCTACGAGCAGTACTTC.

This clonotype appeared many times. The genes are TRBV4-3 and TRBJ2-7; D is possibly TRBD1 (5 bases). Germline CDR1 reads LGHNA; CDR2 reads YSLEER. V gave up 1 base and J gave up 6 bases, with 16 bases separating them. The CDR3 is 15 amino acids. CDR3 in amino acids: CASSQGAGSGLEQYF. CDR3 bases: TGCGCCAGCAGCCAAGGGGCAGGGTCCGGCCTCGAGCAGTACTTC.

The gene calls are TRBV14 and TRBJ2-7; possibly TRBD1 or TRBD2 for D (6 bases each). Per the germline V gene, CDR1 is SGHDN and CDR2 is FVKESK. Trimming cost V 5 bases and J 2 bases, with 16 bases left between them. The CDR3 has 15 residues. The CDR3 nucleotides are TGTGCCAGCAGCGGCGGGCGGGACACTCCCTACGAGCAGTACTTC. This translates into CASSGGRDTPYEQYF. Using reference TRBV14 and TRBJ2-7 for the parts outside the CDR3, the full variable domain is EAGVTQFPSHSVIEKGQTVTLRCDPISGHDNLYWYRRVMGKEIKFLLHFVKESKQDESGMPNNRFLAERTGGTYSTLKVQPAELEDSGVYFCASSGGRDTPYEQYFGPGTRLTVT.

The chain combines TRBV7-2 with TRBJ2-7; 7 nucleotides align to TRBD1. In germline, CDR1 is SGHTA, CDR2 FQGNSA. The CDR3 is 15 residues long. V lost 4 bases, J lost 0 bases, and 6 bases stayed unmatched. CDR3 sequence reads: CASSSGQDYSYEQYF. In nucleotides, the CDR3 is TGTGCCAGCAGCTCAGGACAGGATTACTCCTACGAGCAGTACTTC.

The chain joins TRBV7-8 to TRBJ1-6; TRBD1 is a possible D gene (5 bases). The CDR3 runs 12 residues. Per the germline V gene, CDR1 is SGHVS and CDR2 is FQNEAQ. V was pared by 5 bases and J by 19 bases, with 18 bases between. CDR3 coding DNA: TGTGCCAGCAGCCCCCCCGGCAGGGCGCCTCACTTT. Its translation is CASSPPGRAPHF.

The chain joins TRBV11-3 to TRBJ2-2; D is undetermined. Germline values: CDR1 SGHNT, CDR2 YENEEA. Trimming stripped 4 bases from V and 0 bases from J, with 6 bases between. The CDR3 is 14 amino acids. CDR3 nucleotides: TGTGCCAGCAGCTCGGATCCGAACACCGGGGAGCTGTTTTTT. Translated, it gives CASSSDPNTGELFF.

This clonotype has ten or more counts. The CDR3 region is CASNTIQSNEKLFF. The CDR3 DNA sequence: TGTGCCAGCAACACCATACAGAGTAATGAAAAACTGTTTTTT. The chain recombines TRBV28 with TRBJ1-4; D remains unclear. Germline V gene lookup returns CDR1 MDHEN and CDR2 SYDVKM. The CDR3 loop spans 14 amino acids. V was cut by 7 bases and J by 4 bases, with 13 bases left in between.

The chain joins TRBV28 to TRBJ1-1; D ambiguous. CDR3 length: 17 amino acids. Trimming stripped 7 bases from V and 0 bases from J, with 21 bases between. Germline V gives CDR1 MDHEN, CDR2 SYDVKM. In DNA, the CDR3 is TGTGCCAGCACCCTTCGGGAGGGTACCCGAATGAACACTGAAGCTTTCTTT. Amino acids: CASTLREGTRMNTEAFF. Full variable domain (outside the CDR3, taken from reference TRBV28 and TRBJ1-1): DVKVTQSSRYLVKRTGEKVFLECVQDMDHENMFWYRQDPGLGLRLIYFSYDVKMKEKGDIPEGYSVSREKKERFSLILESASTNQTSMYLCASTLREGTRMNTEAFFGQGTRLTVV.

This clonotype was seen only a few times. V is TRBV30 and J is TRBJ1-4, with 9 positions matching TRBD1. J gave up 6 bases and V 2 bases, and 4 bases lay outside the gene matches. The CDR3 loop spans 14 amino acids. Germline CDR1 reads GTSNPN; CDR2 reads SVGIG (reference sequence). In nucleotides, the CDR3 is TGTGCCTGGAGTCATACAGGGGGCTATGAAAAACTGTTTTTT. Its protein product is CAWSHTGGYEKLFF.

This clonotype was counted only a few times. The chain recombines TRBV20-1 with TRBJ1-5; weak D call: TRBD1 (5 bases). The CDR3 length is 12 residues. The V gene's germline CDR1 is DFQATT and CDR2 SNEGSKA (reference sequence). V was clipped by 6 bases and J by 4 bases, with 10 bases between them. CDR3 sequence: CSAQQENQPQHF. The DNA of the CDR3 is TGCAGTGCCCAACAGGAGAATCAGCCCCAGCATTTT.

This clonotype was detected many times. The rearrangement links TRBV5-6 to TRBJ2-7; D gene unclear. The CDR3 covers 15 residues. Germline V lookup: CDR1 SGHDT, CDR2 YYEEEE. Trimming shortened V by 0 bases and J by 0 bases, and 10 bases separated the two germline ends. The CDR3 nucleotides read TGTGCCAGCAGCTTGGGACGGAAGTTCTCCTACGAGCAGTACTTC. It encodes CASSLGRKFSYEQYF.